This entry features one T cell receptor beta chain sequence. What it binds is not known. The data derive from a study of graft-versus-host responses after intestinal transplantation. Overall study: Each of the recipients got a multivisceral, liver-intestinal, or isolated intestinal transplant. Once they had received anti-thymocyte globulin induction, all recipients took tacrolimus and steroids for about 3 years. Whole-study results and caveats: Among recipient marrow samples, GvH clones were found; some appeared first in ileum or blood.

Measured with immunoSEQ multiplex PCR; TCRdb has only the in-frame clones, and not every one. The data hold about 90,000 clones, with approximately 90% observed a single time. Germline V gene lookup returns CDR1 MDHEN and CDR2 SYDVKM. V lost 9 bases to trimming and J lost 5 bases, with 25 bases between them. This CDR3 is built from 16 residues. This receptor was taken from a human donor who was the organ donor for an intestinal transplant. Sequencing was performed on unstimulated CD4+ T cells sorted from spleen or lymph node cells, taken before transplant. The chain uses TRBV28 and TRBJ2-5; D possibly corresponds to TRBD1 (6 bases). The CDR3 loop is CAREAAGASLRETQYF. The CDR3 DNA is TGTGCCAGGGAGGCGGCAGGGGCGTCCCTTAGGGAGACCCAGTACTTC.